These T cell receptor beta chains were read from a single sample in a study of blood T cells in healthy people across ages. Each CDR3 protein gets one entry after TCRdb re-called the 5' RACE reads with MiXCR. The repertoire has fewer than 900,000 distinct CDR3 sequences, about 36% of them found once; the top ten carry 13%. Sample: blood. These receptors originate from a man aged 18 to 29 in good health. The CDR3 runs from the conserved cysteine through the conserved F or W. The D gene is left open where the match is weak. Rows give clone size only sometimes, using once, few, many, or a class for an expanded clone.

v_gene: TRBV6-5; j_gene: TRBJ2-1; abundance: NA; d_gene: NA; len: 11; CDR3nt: TGTGCCAGCAGCTCCCCCCAAGGCCAGTTCTTC; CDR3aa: CASSSPQGQFF
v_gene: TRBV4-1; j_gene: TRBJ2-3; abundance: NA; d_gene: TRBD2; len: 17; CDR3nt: TGCGCCAGCAGCCAAGCGAGCGGGGGAAGGAGGGCAGATACGCAGTATTTT; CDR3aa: CASSQASGGRRADTQYF
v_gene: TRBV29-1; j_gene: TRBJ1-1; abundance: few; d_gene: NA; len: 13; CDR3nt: TGCAGCGTTGAAATGGGGGCGCCGACTGAAGCTTTCTTT; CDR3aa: CSVEMGAPTEAFF
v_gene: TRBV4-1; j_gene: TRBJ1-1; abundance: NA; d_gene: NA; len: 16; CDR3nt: TGCGCCAGCAGCCAAGAGGGGGGGAGAATAGCCACTGAAGCTTTCTTT; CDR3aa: CASSQEGGRIATEAFF
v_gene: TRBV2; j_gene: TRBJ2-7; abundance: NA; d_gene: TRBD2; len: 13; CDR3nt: TGTGCCAGCAGGCAAGCGGGGGTGAATGAGCAGTACTTC; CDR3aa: CASRQAGVNEQYF
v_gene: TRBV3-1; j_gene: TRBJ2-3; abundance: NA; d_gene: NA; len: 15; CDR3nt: TGTGCCAGCGGCTGGAGAACAGGCCCCACAGATACGCAGTATTTT; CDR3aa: CASGWRTGPTDTQYF
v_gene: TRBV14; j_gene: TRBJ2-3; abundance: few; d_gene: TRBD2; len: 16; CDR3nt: TGTGCCAGCAGCCAAGGAGCGGGGAGAGGCACAGATACGCAGTATTTT; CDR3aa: CASSQGAGRGTDTQYF
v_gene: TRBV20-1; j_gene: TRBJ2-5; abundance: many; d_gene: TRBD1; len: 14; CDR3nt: TGCAGTGCTAGGGGGACAGGGTATCCAGAGACCCAGTACTTC; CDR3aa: CSARGTGYPETQYF
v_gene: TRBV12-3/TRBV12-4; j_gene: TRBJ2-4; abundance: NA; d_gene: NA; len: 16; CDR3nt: TGTGCCAGCAGCCCCCCGACAGGGACTTCGGGAAACATTCAGTACTTC; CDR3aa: CASSPPTGTSGNIQYF
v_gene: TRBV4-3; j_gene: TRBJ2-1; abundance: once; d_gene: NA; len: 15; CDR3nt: TGCGCCAGCAGCCAAGACGTCACGACCTATGAGACCCAGTTCTTC; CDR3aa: CASSQDVTTYETQFF
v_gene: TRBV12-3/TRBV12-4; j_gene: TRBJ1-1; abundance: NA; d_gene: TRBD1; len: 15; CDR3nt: TGTGCCAGCAGTGAACGACAGGGGGAAGGCACTGAAGCTTTCTTT; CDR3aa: CASSERQGEGTEAFF
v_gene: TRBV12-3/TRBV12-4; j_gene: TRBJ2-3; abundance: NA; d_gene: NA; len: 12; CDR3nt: TGTGCCACCGCGGCGGCCACAGATACGCAGTATTTT; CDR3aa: CATAAATDTQYF
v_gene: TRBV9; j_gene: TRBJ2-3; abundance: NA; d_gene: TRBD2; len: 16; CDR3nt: TGTGCCAGCAGCGTTGCCCAGCGGGGGGGGACAGATACGCAGTATTTT; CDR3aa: CASSVAQRGGTDTQYF
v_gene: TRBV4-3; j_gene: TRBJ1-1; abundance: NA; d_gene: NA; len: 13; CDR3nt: TGCGCCAGCAGCCGAGATCTAGAGGGTGGAGCTTTCTTT; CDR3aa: CASSRDLEGGAFF
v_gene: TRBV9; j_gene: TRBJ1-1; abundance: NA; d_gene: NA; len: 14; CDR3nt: TGTGCCAGCAGCGTTGGGACCTTTAACACTGAAGCTTTCTTT; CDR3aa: CASSVGTFNTEAFF
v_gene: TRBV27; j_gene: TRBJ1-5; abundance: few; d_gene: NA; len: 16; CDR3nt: TGTGCCGAATTCAGTGGCCCCGGCAGGAGCAATCAGCCCCAGCATTTT; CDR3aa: CAEFSGPGRSNQPQHF
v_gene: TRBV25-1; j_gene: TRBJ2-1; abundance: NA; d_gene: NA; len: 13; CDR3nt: TGTGCCAGCAGCCCAGGGGTAAACAATGAGCAGTTCTTC; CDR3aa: CASSPGVNNEQFF
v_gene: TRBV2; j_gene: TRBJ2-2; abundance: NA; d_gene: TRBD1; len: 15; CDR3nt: TGTGCCAGCAGTGAAGGGACAGGGTGGACCGGGGAGCTGTTTTTT; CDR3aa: CASSEGTGWTGELFF
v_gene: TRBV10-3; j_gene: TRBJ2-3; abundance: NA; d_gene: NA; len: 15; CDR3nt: TGTGCCGTGCTCTTGGGGCACCCGTACACTGATACGCAGTATTTT; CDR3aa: CAVLLGHPYTDTQYF
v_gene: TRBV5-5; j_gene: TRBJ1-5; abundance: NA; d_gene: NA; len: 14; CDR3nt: TGTGCCAGCAGCTTGGGTAATGGCAATCAGCCCCAGCATTTT; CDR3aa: CASSLGNGNQPQHF
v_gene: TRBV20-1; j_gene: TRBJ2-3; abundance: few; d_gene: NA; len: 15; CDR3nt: TGCAGTGCGCCGAGACTAGCAGGGGGTGGAGGTACGCAGTATTTT; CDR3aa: CSAPRLAGGGGTQYF
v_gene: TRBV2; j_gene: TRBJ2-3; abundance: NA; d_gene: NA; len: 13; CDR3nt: TGTGCCATCAGTGAGACAATCACAGATACGCAGTATTTT; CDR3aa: CAISETITDTQYF
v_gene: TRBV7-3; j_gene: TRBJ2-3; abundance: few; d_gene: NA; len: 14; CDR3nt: TGTGCCAGCAGCTTCGGACCGAACACAGATACGCAGTATTTT; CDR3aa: CASSFGPNTDTQYF
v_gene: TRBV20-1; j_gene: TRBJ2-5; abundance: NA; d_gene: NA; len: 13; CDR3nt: TGCTGTATCCCCCCCCCAGGGGCGGAGACCCAGTACTTC; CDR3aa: CCIPPPGAETQYF
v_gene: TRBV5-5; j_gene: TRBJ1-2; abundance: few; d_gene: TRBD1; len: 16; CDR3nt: TGTGCCAGCAGCTCCCGGCCCCCGGGACAGCAATATGGCTACACCTTC; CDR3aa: CASSSRPPGQQYGYTF
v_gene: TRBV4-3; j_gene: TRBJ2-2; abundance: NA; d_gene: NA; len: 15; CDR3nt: TGCGCCAGCAGCCACCCGGGACTTTACACCGGGGAGCTGTTTTTT; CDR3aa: CASSHPGLYTGELFF
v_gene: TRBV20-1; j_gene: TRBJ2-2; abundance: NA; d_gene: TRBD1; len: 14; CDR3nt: TGCAGTGCGAAACAGGGGTCGAACACCGGGGAGCTGTTTTTT; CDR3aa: CSAKQGSNTGELFF
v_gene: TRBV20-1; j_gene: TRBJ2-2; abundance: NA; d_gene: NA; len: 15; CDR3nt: TGCAGTGCTAGAGATCTAGGCCAGGGGACCGGGGAGCTGTTTTTT; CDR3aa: CSARDLGQGTGELFF
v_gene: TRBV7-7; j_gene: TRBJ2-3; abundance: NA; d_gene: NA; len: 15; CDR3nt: TGTGCCAGCAGCGACGGGCTAGCAAAGTCTGATACGCAGTATTTT; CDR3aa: CASSDGLAKSDTQYF
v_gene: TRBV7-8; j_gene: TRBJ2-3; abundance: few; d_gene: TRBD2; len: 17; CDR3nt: TGTGCCAGCAGCTTACCAGGGACTAGCGGGGACACAGATACGCAGTATTTT; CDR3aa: CASSLPGTSGDTDTQYF
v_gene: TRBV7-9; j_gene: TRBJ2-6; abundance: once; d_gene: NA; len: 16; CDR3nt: TGTGCCAGCAGCCGGGACGTAGGCTCTGGGGCCAACGTCCTGACTTTC; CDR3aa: CASSRDVGSGANVLTF
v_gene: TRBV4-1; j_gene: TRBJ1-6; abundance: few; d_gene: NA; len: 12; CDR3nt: TGCGCCAGCAGCCAAAGTAATTCACCCCTCCACTTT; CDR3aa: CASSQSNSPLHF
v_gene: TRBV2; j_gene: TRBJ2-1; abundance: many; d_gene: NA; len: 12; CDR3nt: TGTGCCAGCAAACAGGGAATCAATGAGCAGTTCTTC; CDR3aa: CASKQGINEQFF
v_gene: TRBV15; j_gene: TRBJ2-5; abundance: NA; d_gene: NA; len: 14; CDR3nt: TGTGCCACCAGCAGAGATGGCGGGGTAGAGACCCAGTACTTC; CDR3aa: CATSRDGGVETQYF
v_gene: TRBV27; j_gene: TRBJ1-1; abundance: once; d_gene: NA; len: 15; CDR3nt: TGTGCCAGCAGTTCCCGTCCGCAGCCGAACACTGAAGCTTTCTTT; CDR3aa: CASSSRPQPNTEAFF
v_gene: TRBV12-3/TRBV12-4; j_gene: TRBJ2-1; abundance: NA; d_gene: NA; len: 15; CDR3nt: TGTGCCAGCAGACGAACAGATACATCCTACAATGAGCAGTTCTTC; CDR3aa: CASRRTDTSYNEQFF
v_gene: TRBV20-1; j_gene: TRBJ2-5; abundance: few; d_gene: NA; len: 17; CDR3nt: TGCAGTGCTAGAGTGGCCCCGTGGGCTTTGAGGCAAGAGACCCAGTACTTC; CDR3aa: CSARVAPWALRQETQYF
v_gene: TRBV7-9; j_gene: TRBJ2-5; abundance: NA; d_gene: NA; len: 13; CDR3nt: TGTGCCAGCAGCCCTCAACTCGTCCAGACCCAGTACTTC; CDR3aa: CASSPQLVQTQYF